This is a list of T cell receptor beta chains from one sample in a study of CD8 T cells in ankylosing spondylitis. MiXCR was run by TCRdb on the 5' RACE reads, yielding one entry per CDR3 protein. The sample holds about 500,000 distinct CDR3 sequences, about an eighth seen once. Sequenced sample: blood, either unsorted or a sorted T cell fraction (not recorded which). The receptors derive from a male donor with ankylosing spondylitis. Each CDR3 is given with its conserved first and last residue. A D gene is named only where the DNA matches it firmly. Clone size is stated in some rows and not others, as once, few, many or a class when expanded.

D: TRBD2; J: TRBJ2-3; V: TRBV12-3/TRBV12-4; length: 16; size: many; DNA: TGTGCCAGCAGTCCGGGACTAGCGGGAGGCACAGATACGCAGTATTTT; CDR3: CASSPGLAGGTDTQYF
D: .; J: TRBJ2-3; V: TRBV5-5; length: 14; size: .; DNA: TGTGCCAGCAGCTTGGACGTTTTCAGCGGAACGCAGTATTTT; CDR3: CASSLDVFSGTQYF
D: .; J: TRBJ1-2; V: TRBV20-1; length: 12; size: .; DNA: TGCAGTGCCGAACAGGGTCCCTATGGCTACACCTTC; CDR3: CSAEQGPYGYTF
D: TRBD1; J: TRBJ2-5; V: TRBV11-2; length: 14; size: .; DNA: TGTGCCAGCAGCCCCCCGGGGCACAGGGGGACCCAGTACTTC; CDR3: CASSPPGHRGTQYF
D: TRBD2; J: TRBJ2-3; V: TRBV20-1; length: 15; size: few; DNA: TGCAGTGCTAGAGACCGGACTAGCGGGGCAGATACGCAGTATTTT; CDR3: CSARDRTSGADTQYF
D: TRBD1; J: TRBJ2-1; V: TRBV11-3; length: 14; size: .; DNA: TGTGCCAGCTGCGGGGGACAGGGGAACAATGAGCAGTTCTTC; CDR3: CASCGGQGNNEQFF
D: TRBD2; J: TRBJ2-5; V: TRBV7-9; length: 16; size: .; DNA: TGTGCCAGCAGCCAACCAGCAAGACTAGCGGGAGAGACCCAGTACTTC; CDR3: CASSQPARLAGETQYF
D: .; J: TRBJ2-1; V: TRBV5-1; length: 13; size: few; DNA: TGCGCCAGCAGCCGGGAACCAGGCAATGAGCAGTTCTTC; CDR3: CASSREPGNEQFF
D: .; J: TRBJ2-3; V: TRBV11-2; length: 14; size: once; DNA: TGTGCCAGCAGCTTTCAGAGCTACATAGATACGCAGTATTTT; CDR3: CASSFQSYIDTQYF
D: .; J: TRBJ2-1; V: TRBV11-2; length: 16; size: .; DNA: TGTGCCAGCACCTTAGGGCGGGACTCTTCCTACAATGAGCAGTTCTTC; CDR3: CASTLGRDSSYNEQFF
D: TRBD1; J: TRBJ2-5; V: TRBV3-1; length: 16; size: few; DNA: TGTGCCAGCAGCCAAGGGATGGCAGGGGGCGCGGAGACCCAGTACTTC; CDR3: CASSQGMAGGAETQYF
D: .; J: TRBJ1-2; V: TRBV12-3/TRBV12-4; length: 16; size: .; DNA: TGTGCCAGCAGTTTTTACGCCGGATTTGACAGAGATGGCTACACCTTC; CDR3: CASSFYAGFDRDGYTF
D: .; J: TRBJ2-1; V: TRBV24-1; length: 14; size: many; DNA: TGTGCCACCAGTGATACGGCCTCGAGCAATGAGCAGTTCTTC; CDR3: CATSDTASSNEQFF
D: .; J: TRBJ1-5; V: TRBV6-6; length: 13; size: few; DNA: TGTGCCAGCAGTTATATCGGGGAGCAGCCCCAGCATTTT; CDR3: CASSYIGEQPQHF
D: .; J: TRBJ2-5; V: TRBV29-1; length: 13; size: .; DNA: TGCAGCGTTGCGGGCCGCTTTCAAGAGACCCAGTACTTC; CDR3: CSVAGRFQETQYF
D: .; J: TRBJ2-6; V: TRBV10-3; length: 13; size: many; DNA: TGTGCCATCACCGAAGTAGGGGCCAACGTCCTGACTTTC; CDR3: CAITEVGANVLTF
D: .; J: TRBJ1-1; V: TRBV6-6; length: 12; size: few; DNA: TGTGCCAGCAGCCCCGGACAGATGGGCGCTTTCTTT; CDR3: CASSPGQMGAFF
D: TRBD1; J: TRBJ1-2; V: TRBV29-1; length: 13; size: .; DNA: TGCAGCGTGGGACAGGGACGTGACTATGGCTACACCTTC; CDR3: CSVGQGRDYGYTF
D: .; J: TRBJ2-3; V: TRBV20-1; length: 16; size: few; DNA: TGCAGTGCTGGAGGGTTGGGGGAAGGGAGCACAGATACGCAGTATTTT; CDR3: CSAGGLGEGSTDTQYF
D: TRBD1; J: TRBJ2-1; V: TRBV3-1; length: 17; size: .; DNA: TGTGCCAGCAGCCAAGCCCTAGGACAGGGCTCCTACAATGAGCAGTTCTTC; CDR3: CASSQALGQGSYNEQFF
D: TRBD1; J: TRBJ1-4; V: TRBV10-2; length: 14; size: many; DNA: TGCGCCAGCAGAACCGGGACAGGGGATGAAAAACTGTTTTTT; CDR3: CASRTGTGDEKLFF
D: TRBD1; J: TRBJ1-1; V: TRBV29-1; length: 15; size: .; DNA: TGCAGCGTTGAAGGGACAGGGGGCTCAAATTTCGGAGCTTTCTTT; CDR3: CSVEGTGGSNFGAFF
D: .; J: TRBJ1-1; V: TRBV28; length: 13; size: few; DNA: TGTGCCAGCAGTTTAGTAGGCCGGGGTCAAGCTTTCTTT; CDR3: CASSLVGRGQAFF
D: .; J: TRBJ1-5; V: TRBV21-1; length: 15; size: few; DNA: TGTGCCAGCAGCAAAGCTGGGGTTAGGGGCGGCCCCCAGCATTTT; CDR3: CASSKAGVRGGPQHF
D: .; J: TRBJ2-7; V: TRBV5-1; length: 15; size: many; DNA: TGCGCCAGCAGGGTTGGGAGTGCGGAAACCTACGAGCAGTACTTC; CDR3: CASRVGSAETYEQYF
D: .; J: TRBJ2-1; V: TRBV10-2; length: 13; size: few; DNA: TGCGTCAGCAGGGAAGACGAGCCGAATGAGCAGTTCTTC; CDR3: CVSREDEPNEQFF
D: .; J: TRBJ1-1; V: TRBV29-1; length: 10; size: many; DNA: TGCAGCGCCACGGTGGTACGAGCTTTCTTT; CDR3: CSATVVRAFF
D: TRBD1; J: TRBJ2-7; V: TRBV5-1; length: 13; size: .; DNA: TGCGCCAGCAGCCCGACAGGGTTCTACGAGCAGTACTTC; CDR3: CASSPTGFYEQYF
D: .; J: TRBJ2-5; V: TRBV29-1; length: 16; size: few; DNA: TGCAGCTCTGGGGTACCTGGCAGGGCATTGGGGGGTGACCAGTACTTC; CDR3: CSSGVPGRALGGDQYF
D: .; J: TRBJ1-4; V: TRBV25-1; length: 14; size: few; DNA: TGTGCCAGCATGGAAACAGGGATTAATGAAAAACTGTTTTTT; CDR3: CASMETGINEKLFF
D: TRBD1; J: TRBJ2-3; V: TRBV12-3/TRBV12-4; length: 15; size: many; DNA: TGTGCCAGCAGTAAGACAGGGGGGAGCACAGATACGCAGTATTTT; CDR3: CASSKTGGSTDTQYF
D: .; J: TRBJ1-6; V: TRBV21-1; length: 17; size: .; DNA: TGTGCCAGCAGCAAAGATCGGGGGTGTTCCTATAATTCACCCCTCCACTTT; CDR3: CASSKDRGCSYNSPLHF
D: TRBD1; J: TRBJ1-5; V: TRBV5-1; length: 14; size: many; DNA: TGCGCCAGCAGCTCGGGACAGCCTAATCAGCCCCAGCATTTT; CDR3: CASSSGQPNQPQHF
D: .; J: TRBJ2-5; V: TRBV3-1; length: 15; size: .; DNA: TGTGCCAGCAGCCGCCTTACCGCCGGAGGAGAGACCCAGTACTTC; CDR3: CASSRLTAGGETQYF
D: TRBD2; J: TRBJ2-1; V: TRBV5-1; length: 20; size: .; DNA: TGCGCCAGCAGCCTCCCCCGGGGTAGCGGGAGGACGAGCTCCTACAATGAGCAGTTCTTC; CDR3: CASSLPRGSGRTSSYNEQFF